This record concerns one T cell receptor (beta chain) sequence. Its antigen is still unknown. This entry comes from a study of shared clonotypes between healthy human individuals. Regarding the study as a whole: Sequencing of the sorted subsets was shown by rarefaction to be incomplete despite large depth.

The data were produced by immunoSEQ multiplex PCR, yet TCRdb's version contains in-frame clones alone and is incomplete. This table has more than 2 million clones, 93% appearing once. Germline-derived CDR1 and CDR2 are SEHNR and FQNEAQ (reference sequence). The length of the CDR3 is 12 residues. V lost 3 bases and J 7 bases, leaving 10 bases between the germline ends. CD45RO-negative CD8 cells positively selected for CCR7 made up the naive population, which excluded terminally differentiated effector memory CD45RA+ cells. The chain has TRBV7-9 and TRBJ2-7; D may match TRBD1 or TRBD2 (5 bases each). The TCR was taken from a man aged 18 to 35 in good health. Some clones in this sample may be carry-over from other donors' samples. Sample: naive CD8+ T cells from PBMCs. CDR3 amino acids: CASSFGAKEQYF. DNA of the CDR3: TGTGCCAGCAGCTTCGGGGCCAAAGAGCAGTACTTC.